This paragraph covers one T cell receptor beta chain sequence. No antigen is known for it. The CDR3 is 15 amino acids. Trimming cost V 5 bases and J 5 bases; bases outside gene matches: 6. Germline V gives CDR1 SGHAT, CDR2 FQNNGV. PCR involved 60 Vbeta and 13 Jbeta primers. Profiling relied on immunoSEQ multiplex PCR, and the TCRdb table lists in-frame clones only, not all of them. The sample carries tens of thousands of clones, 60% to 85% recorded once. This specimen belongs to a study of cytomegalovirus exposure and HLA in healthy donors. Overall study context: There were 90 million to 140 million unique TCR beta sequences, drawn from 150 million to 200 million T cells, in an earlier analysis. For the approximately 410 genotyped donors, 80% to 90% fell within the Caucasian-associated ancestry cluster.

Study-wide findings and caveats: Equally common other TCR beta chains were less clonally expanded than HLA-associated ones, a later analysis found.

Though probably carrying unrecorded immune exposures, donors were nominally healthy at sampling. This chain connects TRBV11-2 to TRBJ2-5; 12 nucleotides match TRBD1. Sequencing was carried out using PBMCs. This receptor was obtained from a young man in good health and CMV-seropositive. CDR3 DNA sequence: TGTGCCAGCAGCCTGGGACAGGGGGCGGTTGAGACCCAGTACTTC. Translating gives CASSLGQGAVETQYF.